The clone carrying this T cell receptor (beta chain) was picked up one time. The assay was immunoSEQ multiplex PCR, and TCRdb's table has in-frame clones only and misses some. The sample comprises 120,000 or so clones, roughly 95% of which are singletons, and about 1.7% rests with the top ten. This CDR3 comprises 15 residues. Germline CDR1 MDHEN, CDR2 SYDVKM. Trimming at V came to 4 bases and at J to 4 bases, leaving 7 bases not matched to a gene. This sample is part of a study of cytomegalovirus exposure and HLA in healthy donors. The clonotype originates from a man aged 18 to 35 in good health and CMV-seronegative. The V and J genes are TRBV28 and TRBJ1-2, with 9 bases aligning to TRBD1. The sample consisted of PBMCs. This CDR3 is CASSSKQQGAYGYTF. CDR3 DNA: TGTGCCAGCAGTTCCAAACAACAGGGGGCCTATGGCTACACCTTC.